The 5 T cell receptor beta chains below all came from one sample that was sequenced in a study of blood T cell repertoires in COVID-19. The table came from immunoSEQ multiplex PCR; TCRdb's copy has only in-frame clones and leaves some out. The profile shows roughly 160,000 clones, 80% to 85% of them singletons. The sequenced material came from PBMCs or T cells enriched from blood (not recorded which). These receptors were collected from a woman aged 55 to 70 who had recovered from COVID-19.

The V and J genes are TRBV28 and TRBJ1-2, with a weak D call TRBD1 (6 bases). The CDR3 runs to 15 residues. V was shortened by 4 bases and J by 4 bases, with 16 bases between the two germline ends. Germline V gene lookup returns CDR1 MDHEN and CDR2 SYDVKM. The DNA for the CDR3 is TGTGCCAGCAGTTCCCCCCCTCAGGGGACCTATGGCTACACCTTC. Translating it yields CASSSPPQGTYGYTF.

This sequence joins TRBV6-2 or TRBV6-3 and TRBJ2-2, with D hard to call. This CDR3 spans 15 amino acids. Between the trimmed V and J ends, which lost 5 bases and 4 bases, there was a span of 14 bases. CDR1 and CDR2 (germline): MNHEY, SVGEGT. In nucleotides, the CDR3 is TGTGCCAGCAGTCGGTCCCCCTTCGCCACCGGGGAGCTGTTTTTT. It translates to CASSRSPFATGELFF.

The chain uses TRBV5-1 and TRBJ1-1; 7 bases are shared with TRBD1. In germline, CDR1 is SGHRS, CDR2 YFSETQ. CDR3 length: 15 residues. J gave up 0 bases and V 4 bases, and 6 bases lay outside the gene matches. The chain's CDR3 is CASSLLQGLNTEAFF. Written as DNA, the CDR3 is TGCGCCAGCAGCCTCTTACAGGGGCTGAACACTGAAGCTTTCTTT.

This sequence joins TRBV6-5 and TRBJ1-2; TRBD1 matches 7 bases. The CDR3 has 13 amino acids. Germline CDR1 is MNHEY and CDR2 is SVGAGI. Trimming at V came to 6 bases and at J to 7 bases, leaving 8 bases not matched to a gene. The CDR3 loop reads CASSSDRVGGYTF. CDR3 DNA: TGTGCCAGCAGCTCCGACAGGGTGGGTGGCTACACCTTC.

This chain links TRBV11-2 with TRBJ2-1, with TRBD1 as a possible D gene (5 bases). Germline CDR1 reads SGHAT; CDR2 reads FQNNGV. The CDR3 runs 14 residues. Trimming removed 1 base at V and 8 bases at J, with 12 bases between. CDR3 sequence: CASSLGQWSDEQFF. CDR3 bases: TGTGCCAGCAGCTTAGGACAGTGGAGCGATGAGCAGTTCTTC.